The 26 T cell receptor beta chains below all came from one sample that was sequenced in a study of T cell repertoires in cytomegalovirus infection. These receptors' targets are unknown. One entry per CDR3 protein results from TCRdb running MiXCR on the reads. The sample carries tens of thousands of distinct CDR3 sequences, less than 30% recorded once. The sample consisted of CD8+ T cells from cultured PBMCs, taken from culture after CMV antigen stimulation. The receptors were sampled from a human donor in good health (CMV status not recorded). Some clones in this sample may be carry-over from other donors' samples.

This clonotype was seen ten or more times. This rearrangement joins TRBV7-2 to TRBJ2-7; D not certain. This CDR3 is built from 17 residues. Germline CDR1 is SGHTA and CDR2 is FQGNSA. V lost 3 bases and J lost 0, with 18 bases in between. CDR3 in DNA: TGTGCCAGCAGCTTTTCGGAATCGTGGATAAACTCCTACGAGCAGTACTTC. Residues: CASSFSESWINSYEQYF.

A few counts support this clonotype. CDR3 residues: CASSYSRTYEQYF. The CDR3 DNA is TGTGCCAGCAGTTACTCCAGAACCTACGAGCAGTACTTC. The rearrangement links TRBV6-6 to TRBJ2-7; D not resolved. Between the trimmed V and J ends, which lost 0 bases and 2 bases, there was a span of 5 bases. Germline assignment: CDR1 MNHNY and CDR2 SVGAGI (reference sequence). CDR3 length equals 13 residues.

J is TRBJ2-1 and V is TRBV4-3; D remains ambiguous. Trimming cost V 1 base and J 8 bases, with 9 bases left between them. CDR1 LGHNA and CDR2 YSLEER come from the germline V gene. CDR3 length equals 13 residues. The CDR3 region is CASSQVMRDEQFF. The CDR3 DNA reads TGCGCCAGCAGCCAAGTCATGCGAGATGAGCAGTTCTTC.

The V call is TRBV27, the J call TRBJ1-5; no firm D call. CDR3 length: 12 amino acids. The V end lost 6 bases, the J end lost 5 bases, and 8 bases lay between the germline ends. Germline V gene sequence: CDR1 MNHEY, CDR2 SMNVEV (reference sequence). CDR3 amino acids: CASRTGHQPQHF. CDR3 coding DNA: TGTGCCAGCAGGACCGGTCATCAGCCCCAGCATTTT.

The sample holds many counts of this clonotype. The chain has TRBV18 and TRBJ1-1; D possibly corresponds to TRBD1 (5 bases). This CDR3 has 13 residues. Between the trimmed V and J ends, which lost 6 bases and 0 bases, there was a span of 8 bases. Germline V gene lookup returns CDR1 KGHSH and CDR2 LQKENI. Here the CDR3 reads CASSQGVNTEAFF. The CDR3, as DNA: TGTGCCAGCTCCCAGGGAGTGAACACTGAAGCTTTCTTT.

The V gene is TRBV2, the J gene TRBJ2-2; D remains ambiguous. V was pared by 1 base and J by 6 bases, with 6 bases between. The CDR3 covers 13 residues. Per germline, CDR1 SNHLY and CDR2 FYNNEI. The CDR3 here is CASSEVGSGELFF. The CDR3 DNA reads as TGTGCCAGCAGTGAAGTTGGTTCCGGGGAGCTGTTTTTT.

This chain uses TRBV7-2 with TRBJ2-3, with 11 bases matching TRBD2. This CDR3 spans 16 amino acids. The germline gives CDR1 SGHTA, CDR2 FQGNSA. The V and J ends lost 5 bases and 5 bases, in that order; junction bases with no gene match: 9. CDR3 nucleotides: TGTGCCAGCAGCACCCTTAGCGGGAGGGCCATAGATACGCAGTATTTT. Protein product: CASSTLSGRAIDTQYF.

This chain links TRBV6-1 with TRBJ2-5; D gene uncertain. Trimming cost V 6 bases and J 3 bases, with 5 bases left between them. The CDR3 runs 11 residues. The germline V gene has CDR1 MNHNS and CDR2 SASEGT. This CDR3 is CASSQKETQYF. CDR3 bases: TGTGCCAGCAGCCAAAAAGAGACCCAGTACTTC.

CDR3 coding DNA: TGTGCCAGCAGTCAGCGCGGTAATGAGCAGTTCTTC. Its translation is CASSQRGNEQFF. The chain carries TRBV12-3 or TRBV12-4 and TRBJ2-1, with D unclear. The CDR3 is made up of 12 amino acids. V lost 5 bases and J lost 7, with 9 bases in between.

The table lists this clonotype with a few counts. J is TRBJ1-2 and V is TRBV12-3 or TRBV12-4; 7 nucleotides align to TRBD1. The CDR3 runs 17 residues. V was pared by 5 bases and J by 6 bases, with 18 bases of the junction left unmatched. This CDR3 is CASSPGPGGGYFNGYTF. CDR3 bases: TGTGCCAGCAGTCCCGGGCCAGGGGGAGGGTATTTTAATGGCTACACCTTC.

In this sample, this clonotype turned up many times. V usage is TRBV7-2 and J usage is TRBJ2-7; D gene ambiguous. CDR1 is SGHTA, CDR2 FQGNSA, per germline. This CDR3 is built from 15 residues. V was clipped by 4 bases and J by 0 bases, with 13 bases between them. CDR3: CASSSNPGHSYEQYF. For the CDR3, the DNA is TGTGCCAGCAGCTCAAACCCGGGCCACTCCTACGAGCAGTACTTC.

This chain connects TRBV20-1 to TRBJ2-5; D not certain. The CDR3 runs to 12 residues. The germline CDR1 and CDR2 sequences are DFQATT and SNEGSKA (reference sequence). V gave up 3 bases and J gave up 5 bases, with 10 bases separating them. This CDR3 reads CSASDGLETQYF. CDR3 in DNA: TGCAGTGCTAGTGACGGTTTGGAGACCCAGTACTTC.

The chain has TRBV10-3 and TRBJ1-2, with 7 nucleotides matching TRBD1. CDR3 length: 14 amino acids. J lost 7 bases, V lost 0 bases, and 5 bases had no gene match. The V gene's germline CDR1 is ENHRY and CDR2 SYGVKD. In nucleotides, the CDR3 is TGTGCCATCAGTGAGTCGACAGGGAACCCTGGCTACACCTTC. Protein: CAISESTGNPGYTF.

This clonotype was recorded at least ten times. The genes are TRBV12-3 or TRBV12-4 and TRBJ1-1; D is undetermined. The CDR3 extends over 14 amino acids. V was clipped by 0 bases and J by 1 base, with 6 bases between them. CDR3 nucleotides: TGTGCCAGCAGTTTAGCAGCCACGAACACTGAAGCTTTCTTT. Translated, it gives CASSLAATNTEAFF.

The chain has TRBV20-1 and TRBJ2-7; either TRBD1 or TRBD2 may fit D (5 bases each). V lost 0 bases and J lost 2, with 17 bases in between. This CDR3 is built from 16 residues. Germline V lookup: CDR1 DFQATT, CDR2 SNEGSKA (reference sequence). The chain's CDR3 is CSARDDYRDPTYEQYF. The CDR3 DNA sequence: TGCAGTGCTAGAGACGACTACCGGGACCCTACCTACGAGCAGTACTTC.

The sample holds a few counts of this clonotype. The CDR3 nucleotides are TGTGCCAGCAGCTTAGTCCCACAGAACTCCTACAATGAGCAGTTCTTC. Encoded protein: CASSLVPQNSYNEQFF. The chain joins TRBV5-6 to TRBJ2-1; the D is unclear. From germline, CDR1 is SGHDT and CDR2 YYEEEE. This CDR3 is 16 amino acids long. The V gene lost 2 bases and the J gene lost 0 bases, with 12 bases spanning the gap. The whole variable domain, remainder taken from reference TRBV5-6 and TRBJ2-1, is DAGVTQSPTHLIKTRGQQVTLRCSPKSGHDTVSWYQQALGQGPQFIFQYYEEEERQRGNFPDRFSGHQFPNYSSELNVNALLLGDSALYLCASSLVPQNSYNEQFFGPGTRLTVL.

This clonotype was seen repeatedly, ten times or more. V is TRBV7-3 and J is TRBJ2-2, with D unresolved. The CDR3 runs 18 residues. The ends were cut back, 0 bases at V and 5 bases at J, with 19 bases in the middle. Per germline, CDR1 SGHTA and CDR2 FQGTGA. In nucleotides, the CDR3 is TGTGCCAGCAGCTTAACTCCGCTAGGGTCCCAGAGGACCGGGGAGCTGTTTTTT. It is translated as CASSLTPLGSQRTGELFF.

The sample holds a few counts of this clonotype. J is TRBJ2-7 and V is TRBV2, with TRBD1 matching over 9 bases. V trimming: 5 bases; J trimming: 2 bases; junction bases outside the gene matches: 7. The germline V gene encodes CDR1 SNHLY and CDR2 FYNNEI. This CDR3 comprises 15 residues. The CDR3 nucleotides read TGTGCCAGCAGTTTCACAGGGGGCTCGACCTACGAGCAGTACTTC. Translated, it gives CASSFTGGSTYEQYF.

This clonotype was detected many times. The chain carries TRBV7-8 and TRBJ2-5; the D gene could be TRBD1 or TRBD2 (5 bases each). With 3 bases removed from V and 5 bases from J, the gap between germline ends came to 10 bases. Looked up from germline, CDR1 is SGHVS and CDR2 is FQNEAQ. The CDR3 totals 13 residues. The CDR3 region is CASSFGGKETQYF. CDR3 nucleotide sequence: TGTGCCAGCAGCTTTGGGGGAAAGGAGACCCAGTACTTC.

The chain has TRBV28 and TRBJ2-7; TRBD1 matches at 7 bases. CDR3 length: 14 residues. CDR1 is MDHEN, CDR2 SYDVKM, per germline. Losses at the gene ends were 6 bases for V and 2 bases for J; bases not matched to a gene: 7. The CDR3 region has the DNA TGTGCCAGCAGGATCCGGGACAGTGCCTACGAGCAGTACTTC. Protein sequence: CASRIRDSAYEQYF.

The chain links TRBV11-2 to TRBJ1-1; D remains unclear. Germline V gene lookup returns CDR1 SGHAT and CDR2 FQNNGV. Trimming shortened V by 1 base and J by 7 bases, and 10 bases separated the two germline ends. The CDR3 has 13 residues. The CDR3 coding sequence is TGTGCCAGCAGCTTAGCCCCCGAGTTTGAAGCTTTCTTT. It specifies CASSLAPEFEAFF.

In its sample, this clonotype ranks as medium-sized (0.01 to 0.1%). This chain uses TRBV7-2 with TRBJ2-7; tentatively, D is TRBD2 (5 bases). In germline, CDR1 is SGHTA, CDR2 FQGNSA. CDR3 length: 16 amino acids. Trimming removed 1 base at V and 3 bases at J, with 16 bases between. The CDR3 region is CASSLEVAPPFYEQYF. The DNA of the CDR3 is TGTGCCAGCAGCTTAGAGGTAGCGCCGCCATTCTACGAGCAGTACTTC.

V is TRBV12-3 or TRBV12-4 and J is TRBJ1-2; 8 positions match TRBD1. This CDR3 has 13 residues. V shed 6 bases and J 6 bases; nucleotides not matched to a gene: 6. In DNA form, the CDR3 reads TGTGCCAGCAGCTACGACAGGGGAAATGGCTACACCTTC. This codes for CASSYDRGNGYTF.

The CDR3 reads CASSPGLSYGYTF. The CDR3 DNA is TGTGCCAGCAGCCCCGGACTTAGCTATGGCTACACCTTC. V is TRBV12-3 or TRBV12-4 and J is TRBJ1-2; D remains unclear. The V end lost 6 bases, the J end lost 4 bases, and 12 bases lay between the germline ends. The CDR3 is 13 amino acids.

The rearrangement uses TRBV27 and TRBJ1-5; no reliable D call. The CDR3 consists of 14 residues. CDR1 and CDR2 from the germline V gene are MNHEY and SMNVEV (reference sequence). The V end lost 4 bases, the J end lost 0 bases, and 7 bases lay between the germline ends. CDR3 sequence: CASSWVASNQPQHF. The CDR3 DNA follows: TGTGCCAGCAGTTGGGTGGCTAGCAATCAGCCCCAGCATTTT.

The chain links TRBV7-6 to TRBJ2-5, with TRBD1 matching over 8 bases. V shed 0 bases, J shed 3 bases, and the junction held 3 bases outside the gene matches. This CDR3 contains 15 residues. Germline V lookup: CDR1 SGHVS, CDR2 FNYEAQ. Written as DNA, the CDR3 is TGTGCCAGCAGCTTAGCTCAGGACAGGGAAGAGACCCAGTACTTC. Translating gives CASSLAQDREETQYF.